These 19 T cell receptor beta chains originate from one sample sequenced in a study of CD8 T cells in Susac syndrome. Reverse transcription of roughly 0.5 to 1 ug RNA was carried out with random hexamers. From the immunoSEQ multiplex PCR reads, TCRdb called clonotypes with MiXCR, one entry per CDR3 protein. Of about 200,000 distinct CDR3 sequences in the sample, approximately 95% are singletons; the top ten hold 0.082%. Sequences were obtained from CD4+ T cells from PBMCs. The source of these receptors is a human donor with multiple sclerosis.

This clonotype was picked up one time. The V gene is TRBV7-2, the J gene TRBJ2-1; 8 bases are a match to TRBD2. This CDR3 region has 15 residues. Germline V CDR1 and CDR2: SGHTA, FQGNSA. V shed 0 bases, J shed 6 bases, and the junction held 4 bases outside the gene matches. The CDR3 sequence: CASSLAGTRTNEQFF. In DNA, the CDR3 is TGTGCCAGCAGCTTAGCGGGGACTAGAACCAATGAGCAGTTCTTC. Based on the CDR3 plus reference TRBV7-2 and TRBJ2-1, the full variable domain is GAGVSQSPSNKVTEKGKDVELRCDPISGHTALYWYRQSLGQGLEFLIYFQGNSAPDKSGLPSDRFSAERTGGSVSTLTIQRTQQEDSAVYLCASSLAGTRTNEQFFGPGTRLTVL.

The chain recombines TRBV5-1 with TRBJ2-1, with 10 bases matching TRBD2. The CDR3 runs to 16 residues. V lost 0 bases to trimming and J lost 3 bases; unmatched junction nucleotides: 3. CDR1 and CDR2 (germline): SGHRS, YFSETQ. CDR3 protein: CASSLVASGGYNEQFF. DNA for the CDR3: TGCGCCAGCAGCTTGGTAGCTAGCGGGGGCTACAATGAGCAGTTCTTC. Complete variable domain (other parts from reference TRBV5-1 and TRBJ2-1): KAGVTQTPRYLIKTRGQQVTLSCSPISGHRSVSWYQQTPGQGLQFLFEYFSETQRNKGNFPGRFSGRQFSNSRSEMNVSTLELGDSALYLCASSLVASGGYNEQFFGPGTRLTVL.

The chain joins TRBV3-1 to TRBJ2-1; TRBD2 aligns across 7 bases. CDR1 and CDR2 (germline): LGHDT, YNNKEL (reference sequence). CDR3 length: 15 amino acids. Trimming at V came to 4 bases and at J to 7 bases, leaving 10 bases not matched to a gene. CDR3 bases: TGTGCCAGCAGCCCCCAGCTAGCGGTAGCAAATGAGCAGTTCTTC. Encoded protein: CASSPQLAVANEQFF.

The chain couples TRBV5-4 to TRBJ2-1, with 8 nucleotides matching TRBD1. After removal of 4 bases from V and 6 bases from J, the junction contained 9 bases not matched to a gene. This CDR3 is built from 15 residues. Germline V gene data show CDR1 as SGHNT and CDR2 as YYREEE (reference sequence). The DNA of the CDR3 is TGTGCCAGCAGCAGTCCGGGACAGGAAACCAATGAGCAGTTCTTC. Translated: CASSSPGQETNEQFF.

This clonotype was recorded once. The chain carries TRBV20-1 and TRBJ1-2; D may be TRBD1 (5 bases). Trimming pared 3 bases from V and 6 bases from J, leaving 17 bases between. CDR1 is DFQATT and CDR2 is SNEGSKA in the germline V gene (reference sequence). The CDR3 is 14 residues long. CDR3 bases: TGCAGTGCTAGCTGGATCGGGGGTTCAGATGGCTACACCTTC. It is translated as CSASWIGGSDGYTF.

The genes are TRBV18 and TRBJ2-7; 7 nucleotides agree with TRBD1. The V and J ends lost 4 bases and 3 bases, in that order; junction bases with no gene match: 6. Germline assignment: CDR1 KGHSH and CDR2 LQKENI. The CDR3 is 14 residues long. CDR3 residues: CASSRTGTDYEQYV. Here the CDR3 DNA reads TGTGCCAGCTCACGCACCGGGACAGACTACGAGCAGTACGTC.

The chain recombines TRBV7-2 with TRBJ2-1; 8 nucleotides line up with TRBD2. V shed 6 bases, J shed 5 bases, and the junction held 6 bases outside the gene matches. The germline V gene has CDR1 SGHTA and CDR2 FQGNSA. This CDR3 is 14 amino acids long. CDR3 residues: CASSQAGENNEQFF. The CDR3 DNA sequence: TGTGCCAGCAGTCAAGCGGGGGAGAACAATGAGCAGTTCTTC.

The chain carries TRBV28 and TRBJ2-7, with D perhaps TRBD1 or TRBD2 (5 bases each). Germline-derived CDR1 and CDR2 are MDHEN and SYDVKM. V shed 5 bases and J shed 2 bases, with 16 bases lying between them. The CDR3 consists of 15 residues. In DNA form, the CDR3 reads TGTGCCAGCAGTCCCCTGAGGGGCCGGACCTACGAGCAGTACGTC. It specifies CASSPLRGRTYEQYV.

The chain joins TRBV2 to TRBJ2-3; D perhaps matches TRBD2 (6 bases). Germline loops: CDR1 SNHLY, CDR2 FYNNEI. The CDR3 covers 13 residues. V dropped 8 bases and J dropped 2 bases, with 11 bases sitting between them. CDR3 residues: CASGGEFTDTQYF. CDR3 nucleotide sequence: TGTGCCAGCGGCGGGGAGTTCACAGATACGCAGTATTTT.

The chain carries TRBV3-1 and TRBJ1-2; 12 positions agree with TRBD1. CDR1 LGHDT and CDR2 YNNKEL come from the germline V gene (reference sequence). The CDR3 totals 17 residues. J gave up 4 bases and V 4 bases, and 10 bases lay outside the gene matches. The CDR3 nucleotides read TGTGCCAGCAGCCCTTCCGGGACAGGGGGCGCGGGCTATGGCTACACCTTC. Its translation: CASSPSGTGGAGYGYTF.

The genes are TRBV30 and TRBJ1-1; D may be TRBD1 (6 bases). Germline V gene lookup returns CDR1 GTSNPN and CDR2 SVGIG (reference sequence). The CDR3 is made up of 12 amino acids. Trimming took 3 bases from V and 8 from J, leaving 13 bases between them. The CDR3 DNA reads as TGTGCCTGGAGCCGCTCGACAGGAGAAGCTTTCTTT. It translates to CAWSRSTGEAFF.

The chain recombines TRBV27 with TRBJ2-3, with TRBD1 identical over 7 bases. Germline-derived CDR1 and CDR2 are MNHEY and SMNVEV (reference sequence). V shed 3 bases, J shed 1 base, and the junction held 4 bases outside the gene matches. This CDR3 comprises 15 residues. The CDR3 region is CASSFDRERTDTQYF. In DNA form, the CDR3 reads TGTGCCAGCAGTTTTGACAGGGAACGCACAGATACGCAGTATTTT.

The V and J genes are TRBV3-1 and TRBJ2-7; a possible D gene is TRBD1 (6 bases). Germline assignment: CDR1 LGHDT and CDR2 YNNKEL (reference sequence). The CDR3 runs 15 residues. V shed 3 bases and J shed 0 bases, with 12 bases lying between them. CDR3 sequence (DNA): TGTGCCAGCAGCCACGCAACAGGGAGCTCCTACGAGCAGTACTTC. Amino acid sequence: CASSHATGSSYEQYF.

The V gene is TRBV2, the J gene TRBJ1-5; D possibly corresponds to TRBD1 (5 bases). Germline CDR1 SNHLY, CDR2 FYNNEI. Trimming left V 3 bases short and J 2 bases short, with 8 bases between. This CDR3 has 14 amino acids. CDR3 sequence: CASSDRGGNQPQHF. As DNA, the CDR3 is TGTGCCAGCAGTGATAGGGGCGGCAATCAGCCCCAGCATTTT.

V is TRBV7-3 and J is TRBJ1-2; D unclear. The germline CDR1 and CDR2 sequences are SGHTA and FQGTGA. V was pared by 5 bases and J by 8 bases, with 27 bases between. This CDR3 region has 17 residues. The DNA of the CDR3 is TGTGCCAGCAGCCTAAATCCCGCAAGGGTGAAATACGGCGGCTACACCTTC. Its protein product is CASSLNPARVKYGGYTF.

The rearrangement uses TRBV18 and TRBJ2-7; D not certain. The V and J ends lost 3 bases and 0 bases respectively, with 9 bases between them. CDR1 and CDR2 (germline): KGHSH, LQKENI. The CDR3 length is 14 residues. In DNA form, the CDR3 reads TGTGCCAGCTCACCCTCACAGAGCTCCTACGAGCAGTACTTC. It yields the protein CASSPSQSSYEQYF.

The rearrangement links TRBV29-1 to TRBJ2-3, with no clear D. This CDR3 is built from 14 residues. V lost 6 bases and J 3 bases, leaving 16 bases between the germline ends. Germline lookup yields CDR1 SQVTM and CDR2 ANQGSEA. As DNA, the CDR3 is TGCAGCGTGGCCCCGAAGGCTCCAACAGATACGCAGTATTTT. It yields the protein CSVAPKAPTDTQYF.

The chain employs TRBV6-1 and TRBJ2-2; D uncertain. CDR3 length equals 14 residues. The ends were cut back, 6 bases at V and 7 bases at J, with 15 bases in the middle. From germline, CDR1 is MNHNS and CDR2 SASEGT. CDR3 residues: CASRNTIGIGELFF. CDR3 coding DNA: TGTGCCAGCAGGAACACGATAGGGATCGGGGAGCTGTTTTTT.

The chain employs TRBV27 and TRBJ2-7, with D possibly being TRBD1 (6 bases). V lost 2 bases and J 3 bases, leaving 14 bases between the germline ends. Germline-derived CDR1 and CDR2 are MNHEY and SMNVEV (reference sequence). This CDR3 is built from 15 residues. The DNA of the CDR3 is TGTGCCAGCAGTTTAAGGGCAGGGGACCGCTACGAGCAGTACTTC. It codes for CASSLRAGDRYEQYF.